Listed below are T cell receptor beta chains from one sample, sequenced in a study of graft-versus-host responses after intestinal transplantation. Clones were sequenced by immunoSEQ multiplex PCR, and TCRdb holds only the in-frame ones, with some missing. The sample comprises tens of thousands of clones, roughly 90% of which are singletons, and 1.5% to 2% rests with the top ten. The specimen was PBMCs, collected 26 days after transplant. The receptors derive from a human patient who received an intestinal transplant, so some T cells may come from the graft donor. The CDR3 runs from the conserved cysteine through the conserved F or W. D genes are given only for firm matches. Clone size is not always given. Where it is, it says once, few, many or a class for expanded clones.

TRBJ2-1	TRBD1	.	TRBV28	CAIEPGTGGVDEQFF	TGTGCCATCGAACCCGGGACAGGGGGGGTAGATGAGCAGTTCTTC
TRBJ1-1	.	.	TRBV6-5	CASSAGLTEAFF	TGTGCCAGCTCGGCAGGGCTGACTGAAGCTTTCTTT
TRBJ2-3	TRBD1	.	TRBV4-1	CASSPEGTGLASTDTQYF	TGCGCCAGCAGCCCCGAGGGGACAGGCCTGGCCAGCACAGATACGCAGTATTTT
TRBJ2-1	.	.	TRBV11-2	CASSLDLFEGNEQFF	TGTGCCAGCAGCTTAGATCTTTTTGAGGGTAACGAGCAGTTCTTC
TRBJ2-1	.	.	TRBV11-2	CASSLGGIRFDEQFF	TGTGCCAGCAGCTTAGGCGGCATTCGGTTCGATGAGCAGTTCTTC
TRBJ1-5	.	.	TRBV28	CASRLTDSNQPQHF	TGTGCCAGCAGACTGACAGATAGCAATCAGCCCCAGCATTTT
TRBJ2-1	TRBD2	.	TRBV6-6	CASSPISGGQGNEQFF	TGTGCCAGCAGCCCTATTAGCGGGGGCCAGGGGAATGAGCAGTTCTTC
TRBJ2-1	.	.	TRBV15	CATSRDAPSSYNEQFF	TGTGCCACCAGCAGAGACGCACCCAGCTCCTACAATGAGCAGTTCTTC
TRBJ1-2	.	few	TRBV6-6	CASGPLNYGYTF	TGTGCCAGCGGGCCTCTAAACTATGGCTACACCTTC
TRBJ1-5	TRBD1	.	TRBV19	CASIPGTGSNQPQHF	TGTGCCAGTATCCCCGGGACAGGGTCCAATCAGCCCCAGCATTTT
TRBJ2-1	TRBD2	.	TRBV7-9	CASSWTSGGAGEQFF	TGTGCCAGCAGTTGGACTAGCGGGGGGGCAGGTGAGCAGTTCTTC
TRBJ2-1	.	.	TRBV7-3	CASSLDTGYTYNEQFF	TGTGCCAGCAGCTTAGACACAGGATATACCTACAATGAGCAGTTCTTC
TRBJ2-1	TRBD2	once	TRBV29-1	CSALAGGLNEQFF	TGCAGCGCTCTAGCGGGAGGCCTAAATGAGCAGTTCTTC
TRBJ2-7	TRBD2	.	TRBV4-1	CASSQASGGSPSYEQYF	TGCGCCAGCAGCCAAGCTAGCGGGGGGTCCCCCTCCTACGAGCAGTACTTC
TRBJ2-7	TRBD2	.	TRBV11-1	CASSRGLDSYEQYF	TGTGCCAGCAGCCGGGGACTAGACTCCTACGAGCAGTACTTC
TRBJ2-3	.	.	TRBV7-9	CASSSKNWDSRGTDTQYF	TGTGCCAGCAGCTCGAAAAATTGGGACTCCCGGGGCACAGATACGCAGTATTTT
TRBJ2-5	TRBD1	.	TRBV15	CATSREGGTGEEETQYF	TGTGCCACCAGCAGAGAAGGTGGGACAGGGGAAGAAGAGACCCAGTACTTC
TRBJ2-1	TRBD2	.	TRBV27	CASSLGEAGGFYNEQFF	TGTGCCAGCAGTTTAGGAGAAGCGGGGGGCTTCTACAATGAGCAGTTCTTC
TRBJ2-4	TRBD2	.	TRBV19	CASSSRGSSKNIQYF	TGTGCCAGTAGTTCCCGCGGGAGTTCCAAAAACATTCAGTACTTC
TRBJ1-1	TRBD1	.	TRBV30	CAGDRENTEAFF	TGTGCCGGAGACAGGGAGAACACTGAAGCTTTCTTT
TRBJ2-5	TRBD1	once	TRBV7-6	CASSLARDRSQETQYF	TGTGCCAGCAGCTTAGCCCGGGACAGGTCACAAGAGACCCAGTACTTC
TRBJ2-1	.	.	TRBV4-3	CASSERTSGSYNEQFF	TGCGCCAGCAGCGAACGGACTTCTGGGTCCTACAATGAGCAGTTCTTC
TRBJ1-1	.	.	TRBV6-1	CASRKQGENTEAFF	TGTGCCAGCAGAAAACAGGGAGAGAACACTGAAGCTTTCTTT
TRBJ1-1	.	once	TRBV5-6	CASRRHKVATEAFF	TGTGCCAGCAGACGTCACAAGGTAGCCACTGAAGCTTTCTTT
TRBJ1-5	TRBD1	once	TRBV4-1	CASSPTGLGHQPQHF	TGCGCCAGCAGCCCGACAGGGCTTGGTCATCAGCCCCAGCATTTT
TRBJ1-1	.	.	TRBV5-1	CASSLRGMTNTEAFF	TGCGCCAGCAGCTTAAGAGGGATGACGAACACTGAAGCTTTCTTT
TRBJ2-2	TRBD1	.	TRBV7-6	CASSRTVDRRNTGELFF	TGTGCCAGCAGCCGGACCGTGGACAGGCGGAACACCGGGGAGCTGTTTTTT
TRBJ2-1	.	.	TRBV27	CASSSRGAGYNEQFF	TGTGCCAGCAGTTCAAGGGGTGCGGGATACAATGAGCAGTTCTTC
TRBJ2-7	TRBD1	.	TRBV19	CASMDRQTYEQYF	TGTGCCAGTATGGACAGGCAGACCTACGAGCAGTACTTC
TRBJ2-3	TRBD2	.	TRBV2	CASSPSGGADTQYF	TGTGCCAGCAGTCCAAGCGGGGGGGCCGATACGCAGTATTTT
TRBJ2-5	TRBD1	.	TRBV6-5	CASSYFDRGLKETQYF	TGTGCCAGCAGTTACTTTGACAGGGGCCTAAAAGAGACCCAGTACTTC